This is a list of T cell receptor beta chains from one sample in a study of blood T cell repertoires in COVID-19. Assay: immunoSEQ multiplex PCR; the TCRdb copy retains only in-frame clones and omits some. This sample has 95,000 to 100,000 clones, with around 87% found just once. The sample taken for sequencing was peripheral blood. Source of these receptors: a woman in her 30s with acute or convalescent COVID-19. CDR3s include the opening cysteine and the closing phenylalanine or tryptophan. The D gene is left open where the match is weak. Size is stated for part of the rows, as once, few or many counts, or as a class when the clone is expanded.

>TRBJ2-7|TRBD2|.|TRBV28
CASSYGGAYEQYF
TGTGCCAGCTCCTATGGGGGGGCCTACGAGCAGTACTTC
>TRBJ2-7|TRBD2|once|TRBV11-2
CASSLGLAGREQYF
TGTGCCAGCAGCTTAGGCCTAGCGGGGCGCGAGCAGTACTTC
>TRBJ1-1|.|.|TRBV28
CASSLPQLRNTEAFF
TGTGCCAGCAGTTTACCCCAACTTAGGAACACTGAAGCTTTCTTT
>TRBJ1-5|.|.|TRBV7-9
CASSLGGQGPQHF
TGTGCCAGCAGCTTAGGGGGGCAGGGGCCCCAGCATTTT
>TRBJ1-6|.|.|TRBV12-3/TRBV12-4
CASSSPTGSPLHF
TGTGCCAGCAGTTCCCCGACAGGTTCACCCCTCCACTTT
>TRBJ2-1|.|.|TRBV7-9
CASSQPRVGLFSSYNEQFF
TGTGCCAGCAGCCAACCCAGGGTGGGACTTTTTAGCTCCTACAATGAGCAGTTCTTC
>TRBJ2-3|TRBD2|.|TRBV5-1
CASSLDSGGDTQYF
TGCGCCAGCAGCTTGGATAGCGGGGGGGATACGCAGTATTTT
>TRBJ1-1|.|.|TRBV2
CASSRVGTEAFF
TGTGCCAGCAGCAGGGTTGGGACTGAAGCTTTCTTT
>TRBJ1-6|.|.|TRBV7-9
CASSFYPVQGPLHF
TGTGCCAGCAGCTTTTATCCAGTCCAGGGGCCCCTCCACTTT
>TRBJ1-2|.|few|TRBV11-3
CASSPDRNYGYTF
TGTGCCAGCAGTCCGGACAGAAACTATGGCTACACCTTC
>TRBJ1-5|.|once|TRBV5-1
CASSSGGSNQPQHF
TGCGCCAGCAGCTCGGGGGGAAGCAATCAGCCCCAGCATTTT
>TRBJ1-3|TRBD1|.|TRBV6-6
CASSQTGVGNTIYF
TGTGCCAGCAGTCAAACAGGGGTTGGAAACACCATATATTTT
>TRBJ1-3|.|.|TRBV6-5
CASRTGFGSGNTIYF
TGTGCCAGCAGGACCGGGTTTGGCTCTGGAAACACCATATATTTT
>TRBJ2-7|TRBD2|.|TRBV10-3
CAIRDGSGGSEQYF
TGTGCCATCAGGGACGGCAGCGGGGGTAGCGAGCAGTACTTC
>TRBJ2-7|.|few|TRBV11-3
CASSFFYEQYF
TGTGCCAGCAGCTTCTTCTACGAGCAGTACTTC
>TRBJ2-7|TRBD2|.|TRBV28
CASSPQRGGSYEQYF
TGTGCCAGCAGTCCGCAGCGGGGGGGCTCCTACGAGCAGTACTTC
>TRBJ2-7|.|.|TRBV4-1
CASSLNSYEQYF
TGCGCCAGCAGCCTCAACAGCTACGAGCAGTACTTC
>TRBJ2-7|TRBD1|few|TRBV2
CASKPGQGSYEQYF
TGTGCCAGTAAACCGGGACAGGGTAGCTACGAGCAGTACTTC
>TRBJ1-5|.|.|TRBV12-3/TRBV12-4
CASSPGNQPQHF
TGTGCCAGCAGCCCGGGGAACCAGCCCCAGCATTTT
>TRBJ1-1|.|.|TRBV6-6
CASSYRRLNTEAFF
TGTGCCAGCAGTTACAGGAGATTGAACACTGAAGCTTTCTTT
>TRBJ1-2|.|few|TRBV28
CASSRSARGIYGYTF
TGTGCCAGCAGTCGCTCCGCTCGGGGTATCTATGGCTACACCTTC
>TRBJ2-1|.|.|TRBV6-5
CASSSPQGQGGNEQFF
TGTGCCAGCAGTTCCCCCCAAGGGCAGGGCGGCAATGAGCAGTTCTTC
>TRBJ1-2|.|.|TRBV9
CASSGRGAQYGYTF
TGTGCCAGCAGCGGAAGGGGCGCACAATATGGCTACACCTTC
>TRBJ2-7|.|.|TRBV6-1
CASSDGSYEQYF
TGTGCCAGCAGTGATGGCAGCTACGAGCAGTACTTC
>TRBJ1-2|.|.|TRBV5-4
CASSFGGDRTYGGYTF
TGTGCCAGCAGCTTTGGGGGTGACAGGACCTATGGAGGCTACACCTTC
>TRBJ2-5|TRBD1|.|TRBV5-1
CASSLGWTGEETQYF
TGCGCCAGCAGCTTGGGATGGACAGGGGAGGAGACCCAGTACTTC
>TRBJ2-3|TRBD2|.|TRBV7-3
CASSAKPRERGGVDTDTQYF
TGTGCCAGCAGCGCTAAGCCCCGGGAGCGGGGGGGCGTTGATACAGATACGCAGTATTTT
>TRBJ1-3|.|.|TRBV10-3
CAITVGSGNTIYF
TGTGCCATCACTGTCGGCTCTGGAAACACCATATATTTT
>TRBJ1-2|.|.|TRBV10-3
CAISPNYGYTF
TGTGCCATCAGTCCCAACTATGGCTACACTTTC
>TRBJ2-7|.|.|TRBV19
CASSITGTSYEQYF
TGTGCCAGTAGTATAACAGGCACCTCCTACGAGCAGTACTTC
>TRBJ2-3|TRBD1|.|TRBV4-1
CASSHIGQGLRTDTQYF
TGCGCCAGCAGCCACATCGGACAGGGGCTCCGCACAGATACGCAGTATTTT
>TRBJ1-6|TRBD1|.|TRBV7-2
CASSLKFGQGNSPLHF
TGTGCCAGCAGCTTAAAGTTTGGACAGGGGAATTCACCCCTCCACTTT
>TRBJ2-7|.|medium-sized|TRBV7-9
CASSLKGSAYEQYF
TGTGCCAGCAGCTTAAAGGGGTCAGCCTACGAGCAGTACTTC